The source of this T cell receptor (beta chain) is a study of CD8+ T cells in alopecia areata. The CDR3 runs to 11 residues. Losses at the gene ends were 4 bases for V and 7 bases for J; bases not matched to a gene: 1. In germline, CDR1 is SQVTM, CDR2 ANQGSEA. Sequencing relied on a cDNA template that was reverse transcribed from extracted RNA. TCRdb's table, derived via immunoSEQ multiplex PCR, lists solely in-frame clones and lacks some. The sample yields approximately 210,000 clones, 45% to 75% seen once. Specified treatment: oral pan-JAK inhibitor, 5-10 mg twice daily. The rearrangement joins TRBV29-1 to TRBJ1-5; 7 nucleotides match TRBD1. The receptor was derived from a human donor with alopecia areata. The specimen comprised CD4+ T cells sorted from blood, sampled at week 4, from a patient treated with tofacitinib. The CDR3 here is CSVGDRQPQHF. The CDR3 DNA is TGCAGCGTTGGGGACAGACAGCCCCAGCATTTT.